The subject of this entry is one T cell receptor beta chain. 13 Jbeta primers and 60 Vbeta primers were used for the PCR. Clones were sequenced by immunoSEQ multiplex PCR, and TCRdb holds only the in-frame ones, with some missing. The data show around 210,000 clones, roughly 85% seen once. These data come from a study of cytomegalovirus exposure and HLA in healthy donors. Germline loops: CDR1 MNHEY, CDR2 SMNVEV (reference sequence). V was shortened by 4 bases and J by 3 bases, with 12 bases between the two germline ends. The CDR3 contains 14 residues. Input material: PBMCs. The chain combines TRBV27 with TRBJ1-2, with D possibly TRBD1 on 5 matching bases. The sequence was collected from a girl aged 2 to 9 in good health and CMV-seronegative. CDR3 in amino acids: CASSSAGLDYGYTF. The CDR3 coding sequence is TGTGCCAGCAGTTCGGCAGGGTTGGACTATGGCTACACCTTC.